The 20 T cell receptor beta chains in this list originate from one sample, sequenced in a study of human CD8 memory T cell subsets. Sequencing libraries of TCR beta were made by UMI-labeled 5' RACE. TCRdb re-called the 5' RACE reads and shows each CDR3 protein once, DNA omitted. The sample has about 6,000 distinct CDR3 sequences, and its top ten clones hold 25% to 30%. Sample: CD8+ effector memory T cells (TEM) sorted from PBMCs. Stated subset: effector memory CD8 T cells, CCR7- CD45RO+ CD95+. These receptor sequences come from a human donor in good health.

The rearrangement links TRBV19 to TRBJ2-3; TCRdb lists TRBD2, though no DNA is available to test this call. The CDR3 sequence is 18 residues long. Germline V gene data show CDR1 as LNHDA and CDR2 as SQIVND (reference sequence). CDR3 sequence: CASSPEMRTSGSTDTQYF.

This sequence joins TRBV11-1 and TRBJ2-7. Germline CDR1 is SGHAT and CDR2 is FQDESV (reference sequence). This CDR3 comprises 12 residues. Here the CDR3 reads CASSFSSDEQYF.

Its frequency marks this clonotype as medium-sized (0.01 to 0.1%). J is TRBJ2-1 and V is TRBV11-2; TCRdb picks TRBD1, but there is no DNA to check that call. Germline CDR1 reads SGHAT; CDR2 reads FQNNGV. The CDR3 covers 13 residues. CDR3 residues: CASSATAYNEQFF.

The chain employs TRBV28 and TRBJ2-1; lacking DNA, the TRBD2 call made by TCRdb goes unchecked. Germline CDR1 MDHEN, CDR2 SYDVKM. CDR3 length: 13 residues. The CDR3 here is CASRTSGHNEQFF.

The genes are TRBV27 and TRBJ2-5. This CDR3 region has 15 residues. The V gene's germline CDR1 is MNHEY and CDR2 SMNVEV (reference sequence). Here the CDR3 reads CASSPANYHQETQYF.

The gene calls are TRBV19 and TRBJ1-1; the TCRdb call, TRBD1, lacks DNA for checking. Germline CDR1 reads LNHDA; CDR2 reads SQIVND (reference sequence). The CDR3 sequence is 11 residues long. CDR3 sequence: CASPGYTEAFF.

By frequency, this clonotype is medium-sized. The rearrangement uses TRBV28 and TRBJ2-7; checking the TCRdb D call of TRBD2 is not possible without DNA. CDR1 is MDHEN and CDR2 is SYDVKM in the germline V gene. The CDR3 has 14 amino acids. This CDR3 is CASSPLAGAYEQYF.

Frequency places this clonotype as medium-sized. This chain joins TRBV27 and TRBJ1-6; as DNA is missing, the TRBD1 call by TCRdb cannot be tested. Looked up from germline, CDR1 is MNHEY and CDR2 is SMNVEV (reference sequence). The CDR3 sequence is 14 residues long. The CDR3 is CASGQDRGNSPLHF.

The chain employs TRBV7-9 and TRBJ2-1; TCRdb outputs TRBD2, but without DNA this stays unchecked. The CDR3 totals 15 residues. Germline V gives CDR1 SEHNR, CDR2 FQNEAQ (reference sequence). The CDR3 protein is CASSLGASGGNEQFF.

The chain is built from TRBV6-5 and TRBJ2-3; TCRdb indicates TRBD2, and absent DNA this call remains unverified. This CDR3 contains 17 residues. Germline V gives CDR1 MNHEY, CDR2 SVGAGI. This chain's CDR3 is CASINGSSGAPAYTQYF.

V is TRBV7-9 and J is TRBJ2-7; TCRdb outputs TRBD1, but without DNA this stays unchecked. The CDR3 has 14 residues. Germline assignment: CDR1 SEHNR and CDR2 FQNEAQ (reference sequence). This chain's CDR3 is CASQQGGSPYEQYF.

The chain is built from TRBV7-9 and TRBJ1-2; absent DNA, TCRdb's TRBD1 call cannot be checked. The CDR3 runs to 14 residues. Germline V gene data show CDR1 as SEHNR and CDR2 as FQNEAQ (reference sequence). CDR3 residues: CASSATGGRRGYTF.

By frequency, this clonotype registers medium-sized (0.01 to 0.1%). The rearrangement links TRBV6-5 to TRBJ2-5; no DNA is available, so the TRBD1 call from TCRdb remains unchecked. This CDR3 contains 14 residues. Per the germline V gene, CDR1 is MNHEY and CDR2 is SVGAGI. The CDR3 sequence is CASSQFDRVETQYF.

The chain links TRBV7-9 to TRBJ2-3. There are 13 residues in the CDR3. Germline loops: CDR1 SEHNR, CDR2 FQNEAQ (reference sequence). The CDR3 is CASTLLAADTQYF.

The CDR3 spells CASSHRQGLWTEAFF. The chain combines TRBV7-8 with TRBJ1-1; checking the TCRdb D call of TRBD1 is not possible without DNA. This CDR3 has 15 amino acids. Germline CDR1 is SGHVS and CDR2 is FQNEAQ.

The V and J genes are TRBV6-1 and TRBJ2-3; TCRdb designates TRBD1, a call that cannot be tested without DNA. From germline, CDR1 is MNHNS and CDR2 SASEGT. CDR3 length: 14 residues. The chain's CDR3 is CAGHGPGEADTQYF.

The chain couples TRBV7-9 to TRBJ2-1; TCRdb's D gene call, TRBD1, goes unchecked for lack of DNA. This CDR3 has 12 amino acids. Germline CDR1 SEHNR, CDR2 FQNEAQ (reference sequence). CDR3 in amino acids: CASSDRGNEQFF.

The chain carries TRBV6-4 and TRBJ2-2; TCRdb outputs TRBD1, but without DNA this stays unchecked. The V gene's germline CDR1 is MRHNA and CDR2 SNTAGT. The CDR3 spans 14 residues. The CDR3 region is CASSDSVGAGELFF.

The chain couples TRBV19 to TRBJ2-2; TCRdb picks TRBD1, but there is no DNA to check that call. The CDR3 runs to 16 residues. Germline CDR1 LNHDA, CDR2 SQIVND (reference sequence). Here the CDR3 reads CASSQTPGSYTGELFF.

The rearrangement joins TRBV7-8 to TRBJ2-1; TCRdb calls TRBD1, which cannot be checked without DNA. The germline V gene has CDR1 SGHVS and CDR2 FQNEAQ. This CDR3 spans 15 amino acids. The CDR3 region is CASSKARGPYNEQFF.